The sequence of this TCR beta chain was determined in a study of blood T cell repertoires in COVID-19. Study details: The United States, Italy and Spain provided the acute and convalescent COVID-19 samples.

This CDR3 has 14 amino acids. Per the germline V gene, CDR1 is MNHNS and CDR2 is SASEGT. Trimming cost V 3 bases and J 4 bases; bases outside gene matches: 1. Using immunoSEQ multiplex PCR, the repertoire was profiled, and TCRdb retains in-frame clones only, with some absent. The sample consists of under 300,000 clones, 86% of them appearing once. The material sequenced was peripheral blood. The V and J genes are TRBV6-1 and TRBJ2-3; 10 bases fit TRBD1. This receptor was taken from a woman aged 25 to 39 with COVID-19, enrolled during active disease. The CDR3: CASSEGTGADTQYF. CDR3 sequence (DNA): TGTGCCAGCAGTGAGGGGACAGGGGCAGATACGCAGTATTTT.